This is a list of T cell receptor beta chains from one sample in a study of shared clonotypes between healthy human individuals. Assay used: immunoSEQ multiplex PCR; TCRdb lists only in-frame clones, some missing. The repertoire holds over 2,000,000 clones, with 93% as singletons. Sequences were obtained from naive CD8+ T cells from PBMCs. These receptors all stem from a man younger than 35 in good health. Some clones in this sample may be carry-over from other donors' samples. Both conserved end residues are part of each CDR3. Fields, in order: clone size, D gene, J gene, V gene, CDR3 length, CDR3 DNA, CDR3 protein. D genes are given only for firm matches. Clone size, where shown, is once, few, many, or a class for clones that have expanded.

. | . | TRBJ2-7 | TRBV9 | 13 | TGTGCCAGCAGCGCGGACGTGTCCTACGAGCAGTACTTC | CASSADVSYEQYF
. | . | TRBJ1-5 | TRBV7-9 | 13 | TGTGCCAGCAGCTTATATTCAGATCAGCCCCAGCATTTT | CASSLYSDQPQHF
. | . | TRBJ1-1 | TRBV28 | 13 | TGTGCCAGCAGTTTATACCCAGGGCCTGAAGCTTTCTTT | CASSLYPGPEAFF
. | TRBD2 | TRBJ2-4 | TRBV5-6 | 15 | TGTGCCAGCAGCCCTGGCGGGGGGCCGTTGAACATTCAGTACTTC | CASSPGGGPLNIQYF
. | . | TRBJ1-4 | TRBV21-1 | 17 | TGTGCCAGCAGCAAGGCGGCAGTGGGGGGTACTAATGAAAAACTGTTTTTT | CASSKAAVGGTNEKLFF
. | . | TRBJ2-2 | TRBV11-2 | 15 | TGTGCCAGCAGCTTAACAAACAGGCACACCGGGGAGCTGTTTTTT | CASSLTNRHTGELFF
. | TRBD1 | TRBJ2-7 | TRBV10-1 | 14 | TGCGCCAGCAGTGAGACGACAGGGTTTGGGGAGCAGTACTTC | CASSETTGFGEQYF
. | . | TRBJ2-7 | TRBV27 | 15 | TGTGCCAGCAGTTCAACCCCAGACGGGAACTACGAGCAGTACTTC | CASSSTPDGNYEQYF
. | . | TRBJ2-5 | TRBV5-1 | 15 | TGCGCCAGCAGCTTGGAAGCTTTCTCCCAAGAGACCCAGTACTTC | CASSLEAFSQETQYF
. | . | TRBJ2-1 | TRBV4-3 | 13 | TGCGCCAGCAGCCAAGACCGGGGGCGGGTGCAGTTCTTC | CASSQDRGRVQFF
once | . | TRBJ2-7 | TRBV4-1 | 16 | TGCGCCAGCAGCCAGAAAACCGGACAGTGGGCCTACGAGCAGTACTTC | CASSQKTGQWAYEQYF
. | . | TRBJ2-1 | TRBV6-4 | 15 | TGTGCCAGCAGTGACTCCGGACTCGGGTCCAATGAGCAGTTCTTC | CASSDSGLGSNEQFF